What follows are 7 T cell receptor beta chains derived from one specimen sequenced in a study of spatial heterogeneity in lung cancer. Time point: sample taken at primary tumor resection. Study outcomes and limitations: The number of expanded tumor alpha and beta chains correlated with mutation number.

MiXCR, run by TCRdb on the 5' RACE reads, gives a single entry per CDR3 protein. The data contain 5,400 or so distinct CDR3 sequences, about 7.1% of them singletons. Their target antigens are unknown. This specimen consisted of lung tumor tissue, obtained at surgery. These receptor sequences come from a male donor with early-stage non-small cell lung cancer.

This clonotype was recorded many times. The chain combines TRBV5-1 with TRBJ2-2; D perhaps matches TRBD1 (5 bases). V was shortened by 0 bases and J by 2 bases, with 8 bases between the two germline ends. This CDR3 region has 15 residues. CDR1 and CDR2 from the germline V gene are SGHRS and YFSETQ. For the CDR3, the DNA is TGCGCCAGCAGCTTGGTTCAGGGAAACACCGGGGAGCTGTTTTTT. Encoded protein: CASSLVQGNTGELFF. Complete variable domain (other parts from reference TRBV5-1 and TRBJ2-2): KAGVTQTPRYLIKTRGQQVTLSCSPISGHRSVSWYQQTPGQGLQFLFEYFSETQRNKGNFPGRFSGRQFSNSRSEMNVSTLELGDSALYLCASSLVQGNTGELFFGEGSRLTVL.

This clonotype has more than one count but fewer than ten. The chain recombines TRBV29-1 with TRBJ2-7; D unclear. There are 10 residues in the CDR3. Trimming cost V 5 bases and J 4 bases, with 6 bases left between them. Germline V gene data show CDR1 as SQVTM and CDR2 as ANQGSEA. CDR3 region: CSVKNYEQYF. The DNA for the CDR3 is TGCAGCGTTAAGAATTACGAGCAGTACTTC.

This clonotype appeared many times. The rearrangement joins TRBV3-1 to TRBJ1-1; no reliable D call. The V end was cut by 2 bases, the J end by 1 base, with 8 bases between. The length of the CDR3 is 14 residues. CDR1 and CDR2 from the germline V gene are LGHDT and YNNKEL (reference sequence). CDR3 in DNA: TGTGCCAGCAGCCAAAACAGACCGAACACTGAAGCTTTCTTT. As protein: CASSQNRPNTEAFF.

This clonotype was seen ten or more times. V gene TRBV6-2 or TRBV6-3 combines with J gene TRBJ2-7, with D tentatively TRBD1 or TRBD2 (5 bases each). CDR1 and CDR2 from the germline V gene are MNHEY and SVGEGT. The CDR3 consists of 15 residues. The V gene lost 6 bases and the J gene lost 2 bases, with 17 bases spanning the gap. The CDR3 spells CASRGTSRDPYEQYF. CDR3 in DNA: TGTGCCAGCAGAGGGACCTCCCGGGACCCCTACGAGCAGTACTTC.

This clonotype has a count of ten or more. The V call is TRBV11-2, the J call TRBJ1-6, with TRBD1 matching 7 bases. Germline V lookup: CDR1 SGHAT, CDR2 FQNNGV. This CDR3 is built from 14 residues. The V segment lost 5 bases and the J segment 10 bases; nucleotides outside the gene matches: 8. CDR3 bases: TGTGCCAGCAGCGGCGGGGACAGAGCCTCACCCCTCCACTTT. Residues: CASSGGDRASPLHF.

By share, this clonotype ranks as medium-sized. The chain uses TRBV23-1 and TRBJ2-5, with TRBD2 as a possible D gene (5 bases). TRBV23-1 has ORF status, its function being uncertain. The CDR3 spans 15 residues. V gave up 2 bases and J gave up 2 bases, with 12 bases separating them. The CDR3 coding sequence is TGCGCCAGCAGTCAAAACGAGACTACTCAAGAGACCCAGTACTTC. It is translated as CASSQNETTQETQYF.

This clonotype came up many times. The chain links TRBV20-1 to TRBJ2-7; 9 bases agree with TRBD1. The germline V gene has CDR1 DFQATT and CDR2 SNEGSKA (reference sequence). V dropped 1 base and J dropped 3; count of bases not matched to a gene: 10. The CDR3 contains 16 residues. The CDR3 DNA is TGCAGTGCTAGAGCCACCGAGACAGGGGGAGGCTACGAGCAGTACTTC. Translated: CSARATETGGGYEQYF.